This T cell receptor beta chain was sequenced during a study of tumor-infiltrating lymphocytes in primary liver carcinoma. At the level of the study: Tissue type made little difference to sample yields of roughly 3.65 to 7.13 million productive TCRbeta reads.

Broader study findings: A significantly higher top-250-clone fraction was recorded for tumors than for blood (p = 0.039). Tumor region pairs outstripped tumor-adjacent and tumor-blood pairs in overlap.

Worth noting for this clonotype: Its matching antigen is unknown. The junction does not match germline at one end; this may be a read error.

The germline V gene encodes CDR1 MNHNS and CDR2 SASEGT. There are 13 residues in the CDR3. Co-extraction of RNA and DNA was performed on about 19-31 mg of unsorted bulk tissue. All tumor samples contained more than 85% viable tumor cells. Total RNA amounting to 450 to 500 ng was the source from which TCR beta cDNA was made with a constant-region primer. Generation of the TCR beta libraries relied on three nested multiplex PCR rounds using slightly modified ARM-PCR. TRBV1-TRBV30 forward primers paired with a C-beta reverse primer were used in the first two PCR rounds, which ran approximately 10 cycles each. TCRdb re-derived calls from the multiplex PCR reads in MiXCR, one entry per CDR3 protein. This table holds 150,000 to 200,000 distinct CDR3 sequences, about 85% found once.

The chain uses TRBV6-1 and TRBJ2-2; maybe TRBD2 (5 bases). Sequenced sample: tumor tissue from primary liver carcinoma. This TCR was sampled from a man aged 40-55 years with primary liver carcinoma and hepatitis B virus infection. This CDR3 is CASSRVFTGEPFF. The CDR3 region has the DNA TGTGCCAGCAGTAGGGTTTTCACCGGGGAGCCGTTTTTT.